A selection of T cell receptor beta chains follows, all from one sample in a study of CD8 T cell repertoires and HIV-1 epitope variants. Assay used: immunoSEQ multiplex PCR; TCRdb lists only in-frame clones, some missing. The sample includes under 100,000 clones, 74% of them seen just once. Sequenced sample: uncultured baseline CD8+ T cells from peripheral blood mononuclear cells (PBMCs). Every receptor here comes from a male donor with HIV. Each CDR3 is given with its conserved first and last residue. The D gene is left open where the match is weak. Expanded clones are given a class, and other clones once, few, many or no size at all.

J,V,size,D,CDR3,DNA
TRBJ2-5,TRBV5-1,NA,TRBD2,CASSPGTSGRQETQYF,TGCGCCAGCAGCCCCGGGACTAGCGGGAGGCAAGAGACCCAGTACTTC
TRBJ1-6,TRBV15,NA,NA,CATSRTGGGSPLHF,TGTGCCACCAGCAGGACTGGAGGAGGTTCACCCCTCCACTTT
TRBJ1-1,TRBV6-5,NA,NA,CASSYRATNTEAFF,TGTGCCAGCAGTTACCGGGCCACGAACACTGAAGCTTTCTTT
TRBJ1-5,TRBV19,NA,TRBD1,CATCRGVGNQPQHF,TGTGCCACCTGCAGGGGGGTGGGCAATCAGCCCCAGCATTTT
TRBJ2-1,TRBV5-4,NA,NA,CASSPRGERNEQFF,TGTGCCAGCAGCCCTCGCGGGGAGCGGAATGAGCAGTTCTTC
TRBJ2-1,TRBV2,NA,TRBD1,CASSDGWDREGNEQFF,TGTGCCAGCAGTGACGGATGGGACAGGGAGGGAAATGAGCAGTTCTTC
TRBJ1-1,TRBV5-1,NA,NA,CASSLNRGNTEAFF,TGCGCCAGCAGCTTAAATAGGGGAAACACTGAAGCTTTCTTT
TRBJ1-1,TRBV6-1,NA,TRBD1,CASKTGQANTEAFF,TGTGCCAGCAAGACGGGACAGGCGAACACTGAAGCTTTCTTT
TRBJ2-2,TRBV5-1,NA,TRBD2,CASSRISSGRYIGELFF,TGCGCCAGCAGCCGAATCTCTAGCGGGAGATATATCGGGGAGCTGTTTTTT
TRBJ2-1,TRBV7-7,NA,TRBD1,CASTSRQGPSSYNEQFF,TGTGCTAGCACCAGCCGACAGGGCCCAAGCTCCTACAATGAGCAGTTCTTC
TRBJ1-1,TRBV5-1,NA,NA,CASRSRQASNTEAFF,TGCGCCAGCAGATCCAGGCAGGCTTCGAACACTGAAGCTTTCTTT
TRBJ1-2,TRBV19,few,NA,CASSIDLDSEGYGYTF,TGTGCCAGTAGTATAGACCTGGACAGCGAAGGGTATGGCTACACCTTC
TRBJ1-6,TRBV19,few,TRBD1,CASTTAGTGHSPLHF,TGTGCCAGTACCACGGCGGGGACAGGGCATTCACCCCTCCACTTT
TRBJ1-3,TRBV5-1,NA,NA,CASSLVRGGTGNTIYF,TGCGCCAGCAGCTTGGTGCGGGGAGGAACTGGAAACACCATATATTTT
TRBJ1-3,TRBV4-3,once,NA,CASSQDDTYSGNTIYF,TGCGCCAGCAGCCAAGATGACACCTACTCTGGAAACACCATATATTTT